Listed here is a single T cell receptor beta chain. Its cognate antigen is unknown. These data are taken from a study of T cell responses to AZD1222 COVID-19 vaccine. Overall study findings and caveats: The study identified only five to seven AZD1222 recipients as seropositive at baseline.

Method: immunoSEQ multiplex PCR; TCRdb's copy keeps in-frame clones and lacks some. In the table there are about 110,000 clones, about 90% of which are singletons. The germline V gene encodes CDR1 SQVTM and CDR2 ANQGSEA. This CDR3 has 15 amino acids. Deletions cut 2 bases from V and 5 bases from J, with 18 bases between. The chain combines TRBV29-1 with TRBJ1-2, with D hard to call. The specimen was peripheral blood, collected 28 days after the second AZD1222 dose. The sequence was obtained from an adult who received the AZD1222 COVID-19 vaccine. CDR3 amino acids: CSVEYQAGFGYGYTF. The CDR3 nucleotides are TGCAGCGTTGAATACCAGGCGGGCTTTGGGTATGGCTACACCTTC.